Many counts were recorded for the clone carrying this T cell receptor (beta chain). Its target is unknown. The data derive from a study of response to subunit inactivated influenza vaccine. One entry per CDR3 protein, called by TCRdb with MiXCR from the RT-PCR reads. This sample has about 570,000 distinct CDR3 sequences, with approximately 11% found just once. CDR3 size: 14 residues. V trimming: 4 bases; J trimming: 4 bases; junction bases outside the gene matches: 4. The germline gives CDR1 MNHEY, CDR2 SMNVEV (reference sequence). Findings and limits, study-wide: Only a handful of new T cells, the authors suggested, are recruited with each seasonal influenza vaccination.

A further study also used this sample, focusing on T cells expressing NK-cell markers. That study adds: With UMIs, 5'RACE template switching was used to make TCR beta cDNA. The authors derived TCR beta repertoires from sorted CD3+CD56+NKG2C+, CD3+CD56+NKG2C- and CD3+CD56-NKG2C+ T cells. Six or seven donors carried dominant NKG2C+ clonotypes that made up roughly 1.0-8% of their CD8+ T cells.

The TCR comes from a man aged 45-60 years who received an inactivated influenza vaccine. Material: PBMCs from blood, obtained on the day of vaccination. The genes are TRBV27 and TRBJ2-7, with 10 nucleotides matching TRBD2. The CDR3 coding sequence is TGTGCCAGCAGTTCATCGACTAGCGGGTACGAGCAGTACTTC. This encodes CASSSSTSGYEQYF.